Below are 32 T cell receptor beta chains sequenced from a single sample in a study of T cells expressing NK-cell markers. Reanalyzing the 5' RACE reads, TCRdb keeps one entry per CDR3 protein, without DNA. The table lists over 200,000 distinct CDR3 sequences, with about 0.4% in the top ten. Sequencing was performed on blood T cells: a sorted CD56 or NKG2C T cell subset, CD4+ or CD8+ T cells, or bulk PBMC T cells (not recorded which). The origin of the receptors is a man aged 18 to 30 in good health.

This chain uses TRBV20-1 with TRBJ2-2; the D call from TCRdb, TRBD1, cannot be confirmed without DNA. The CDR3 contains 16 residues. Germline assignment: CDR1 DFQATT and CDR2 SNEGSKA (reference sequence). CDR3 amino acids: CSARDTGRAVTGELFF.

The chain recombines TRBV6-5 with TRBJ1-2; TCRdb picks TRBD1, but there is no DNA to check that call. Germline assignment: CDR1 MNHEY and CDR2 SVGAGI. This CDR3 is 11 amino acids long. CDR3 amino acids: CASRNDRAYTF.

The genes are TRBV11-2 and TRBJ1-1. This CDR3 has 13 residues. Per germline, CDR1 SGHAT and CDR2 FQNNGV. CDR3: CASSLPSNTEAFF.

This chain connects TRBV15 to TRBJ2-3; TCRdb designates TRBD2, a call that cannot be tested without DNA. CDR1 is LNHNV and CDR2 is YYDKDF in the germline V gene (reference sequence). This CDR3 contains 17 residues. The CDR3 here is CATSTWTSANSTDTQYF. Supplemented by reference TRBV15 and TRBJ2-3, the full variable domain reads DAMVIQNPRYQVTQFGKPVTLSCSQTLNHNVMYWYQQKSSQAPKLLFHYYDKDFNNEADTPDNFQSRRPNTSFCFLDIRSPGLGDTAMYLCATSTWTSANSTDTQYFGPGTRLTVL.

The J gene is TRBJ2-3, the V gene TRBV12-3 or TRBV12-4. The CDR3 extends over 13 amino acids. CDR3 residues: CASSMQGTDTQYF.

This rearrangement joins TRBV29-1 to TRBJ2-1; there is no DNA to check the TCRdb D call of TRBD2. Germline V gene lookup returns CDR1 SQVTM and CDR2 ANQGSEA. The CDR3 runs to 15 residues. The CDR3 reads CSVGALAGGYNEQFF.

This chain connects TRBV5-1 to TRBJ2-1; the D call of TRBD2 rests on TCRdb alone, since no DNA is present to check it. Germline V CDR1 and CDR2: SGHRS, YFSETQ. CDR3 length equals 15 residues. The chain's CDR3 is CASRSSGMAYNEQFF.

The rearrangement links TRBV19 to TRBJ2-7. CDR1 is LNHDA and CDR2 is SQIVND in the germline V gene (reference sequence). The CDR3 is 14 residues long. CDR3 protein: CASSLQQEPYEQYF.

This chain links TRBV12-3 or TRBV12-4 with TRBJ2-1; the TRBD2 assignment by TCRdb is unverifiable without DNA. The CDR3 consists of 20 residues. The chain's CDR3 is CASSLGGTNAGGRGGNEQFF.

The chain recombines TRBV20-1 with TRBJ2-5; TCRdb names TRBD1, which stays unverified in the absence of DNA. Germline V gene lookup returns CDR1 DFQATT and CDR2 SNEGSKA (reference sequence). This CDR3 has 15 residues. CDR3 region: CSASRFGRTQETQYF.

The chain links TRBV28 to TRBJ2-7; TCRdb reports TRBD2, a call that lacks DNA to check it against. The CDR3 totals 14 residues. CDR1 MDHEN and CDR2 SYDVKM come from the germline V gene. The CDR3 sequence is CASRGGTQFYEQYF.

The chain links TRBV15 to TRBJ2-1; TCRdb gives TRBD2 as the D gene, but with no DNA this cannot be confirmed. Looked up from germline, CDR1 is LNHNV and CDR2 is YYDKDF (reference sequence). The CDR3 runs to 15 residues. The CDR3: CATSRIGGRYNEQFF.

The chain combines TRBV20-1 with TRBJ1-6; TCRdb's D call of TRBD1 is untestable without DNA. CDR1 is DFQATT and CDR2 is SNEGSKA in the germline V gene (reference sequence). The CDR3 is 15 residues long. The CDR3 reads CSAGGSSSYNSPLHF.

The chain is built from TRBV5-1 and TRBJ2-1. Germline CDR1 is SGHRS and CDR2 is YFSETQ. The CDR3 runs 12 residues. Here the CDR3 reads CASSFDFSEQFF.

This chain links TRBV20-1 with TRBJ2-2; there is no DNA to check the TCRdb D call of TRBD1. This CDR3 contains 16 residues. CDR1 DFQATT and CDR2 SNEGSKA come from the germline V gene (reference sequence). CDR3 in amino acids: CSARDPSGGNTGELFF.

The chain uses TRBV7-6 and TRBJ2-1; the D call of TRBD1 rests on TCRdb alone, since no DNA is present to check it. CDR1 and CDR2 from the germline V gene are SGHVS and FNYEAQ. The CDR3 spans 16 residues. CDR3 in amino acids: CASSLGGLASYNEQFF.

The rearrangement links TRBV21-1 to TRBJ2-1. TRBV21-1 is listed as a pseudogene. This CDR3 has 15 amino acids. The CDR3 spells CASSKGTNRPNEQFF.

V is TRBV9 and J is TRBJ2-5; there is no DNA to check the TCRdb D call of TRBD1. From germline, CDR1 is SGDLS and CDR2 YYNGEE. This CDR3 is built from 14 residues. CDR3 sequence: CASSVGGRDGTQYF.

The chain couples TRBV10-3 to TRBJ1-4; lacking DNA, the TRBD1 call made by TCRdb goes unchecked. This CDR3 has 13 amino acids. Germline loops: CDR1 ENHRY, CDR2 SYGVKD. The CDR3 spells CAIRPPGDEKLFF.

The chain carries TRBV5-1 and TRBJ1-2; as DNA is missing, the TRBD1 call by TCRdb cannot be tested. CDR3 length: 14 amino acids. Germline-derived CDR1 and CDR2 are SGHRS and YFSETQ. The CDR3 loop is CASSFQGQFDGYTF.

The genes are TRBV29-1 and TRBJ2-5; TCRdb calls TRBD1, which cannot be checked without DNA. The CDR3 spans 13 residues. Germline CDR1 reads SQVTM; CDR2 reads ANQGSEA. CDR3 in amino acids: CSVEIQGFGTQYF.

V usage is TRBV29-1 and J usage is TRBJ1-2. CDR3 length: 13 residues. CDR1 SQVTM and CDR2 ANQGSEA come from the germline V gene. The CDR3 protein is CSVEESRTYGYTF.

V usage is TRBV12-3 or TRBV12-4 and J usage is TRBJ1-4; TCRdb calls TRBD1, which cannot be checked without DNA. This CDR3 is 15 amino acids long. The CDR3 is CASSLSSGKGEKLFF.

This chain links TRBV7-8 with TRBJ2-6; TCRdb calls TRBD1, which cannot be checked without DNA. Germline V gene sequence: CDR1 SGHVS, CDR2 FQNEAQ. The CDR3 sequence is 18 residues long. CDR3 sequence reads: CASSPTRGGFSGANVLTF.

J is TRBJ2-1 and V is TRBV29-1; TCRdb selects TRBD2, and the lack of DNA leaves this call unchecked. This CDR3 is 13 amino acids long. CDR1 and CDR2 (germline): SQVTM, ANQGSEA. This CDR3 reads CSVRREGLYEQFF.

The rearrangement links TRBV24-1 to TRBJ2-1; checking the TCRdb D call of TRBD1 is not possible without DNA. Per germline, CDR1 KGHDR and CDR2 SFDVKD. The CDR3 runs to 16 residues. Here the CDR3 reads CATSDPQGRDRNEQFF.

The V gene is TRBV5-6, the J gene TRBJ2-1; TCRdb gives TRBD2 as the D gene, but with no DNA this cannot be confirmed. The CDR3 is 16 residues long. Looked up from germline, CDR1 is SGHDT and CDR2 is YYEEEE. The CDR3 sequence: CASSSRASRKINEQFF.

The CDR3 here is CASSQEARSNGYTF. The chain has TRBV4-3 and TRBJ1-2. CDR1 and CDR2 (germline): LGHNA, YSLEER. CDR3 length: 14 residues.

The chain combines TRBV28 with TRBJ2-2. The germline V gene has CDR1 MDHEN and CDR2 SYDVKM. This CDR3 spans 12 amino acids. The CDR3 region is CASGTLTGELFF.

The chain is built from TRBV11-2 and TRBJ1-1; TCRdb outputs TRBD1, but without DNA this stays unchecked. The CDR3 is 13 residues long. Germline-derived CDR1 and CDR2 are SGHAT and FQNNGV. The CDR3 sequence: CASSAKRTSQAFF.

V gene TRBV10-3 combines with J gene TRBJ2-7; TCRdb outputs TRBD2, but without DNA this stays unchecked. CDR3 size: 14 residues. CDR1 and CDR2 (germline): ENHRY, SYGVKD. CDR3 in amino acids: CATANSAGGREQYF.

The chain carries TRBV29-1 and TRBJ2-7. This CDR3 region has 11 residues. Looked up from germline, CDR1 is SQVTM and CDR2 is ANQGSEA. The CDR3 spells CSVHVVYEQYF.